These T cell receptor beta chains were read from a single sample in a study of blood T cell repertoires in COVID-19. Here immunoSEQ multiplex PCR was the method, and the copy in TCRdb shows in-frame clones only, minus some. The repertoire holds about 360,000 clones, with 75% to 90% as singletons. The source material was peripheral blood. These receptors were collected from a woman aged 55-70 years with COVID-19, enrolled during active disease. Each CDR3 is given with its conserved first and last residue. Each record gives: CDR3 length, J gene, D gene, V gene, CDR3 DNA, CDR3 protein. A D gene is named only where the DNA matches it firmly.

>13|TRBJ1-5|.|TRBV3-1/TRBV3-2
TGTGCCAGCAGCTCTAATAGCAATCAGCCCCAGCATTTT
CASSSNSNQPQHF
>14|TRBJ2-7|.|TRBV18
TGTGCCAGCTCACCACGGGGCAGGGGGGACGAGCAGTACTTC
CASSPRGRGDEQYF
>15|TRBJ2-7|.|TRBV6-5
TGTGCCAGCAAAGGTTTGGGGACTCAGTACTACGAGCAGTACTTC
CASKGLGTQYYEQYF
>14|TRBJ1-1|TRBD1|TRBV6-4
TGTGCCAGTCATCAAGACAGGGGCCCGACTGAAGCTTTCTTT
CASHQDRGPTEAFF
>15|TRBJ2-5|.|TRBV5-1
TGCGCCAGCAGCTTTAACACAGGGGGGGGAGAGACCCAGTACTTC
CASSFNTGGGETQYF
>13|TRBJ1-3|.|TRBV5-6
TGTGCCAGCAGTCGGACAGCTGGAAACACCATATATTTT
CASSRTAGNTIYF
>11|TRBJ1-2|.|TRBV10-3
TGTGCCATCAGTGATGCGTATGGCTACACCTTC
CAISDAYGYTF
>17|TRBJ1-1|.|TRBV5-6
TGTGCCAGCAGCCAGTCCCTCCTACAGCTTATGAACACTGAAGCTTTCTTT
CASSQSLLQLMNTEAFF
>13|TRBJ1-2|.|TRBV6-5
TGTGCCAGCAGCCCGGACAGAAGTTATGGCTACACCTTC
CASSPDRSYGYTF
>13|TRBJ1-1|.|TRBV12-3/TRBV12-4
TGTGCCAGCAGCCCTGACGGCGGGGCTGGAGCTTTCTTT
CASSPDGGAGAFF
>12|TRBJ2-7|.|TRBV9
TGTGCCAGCAGCGGCCGGGGCTACGAGCAGTACTTC
CASSGRGYEQYF